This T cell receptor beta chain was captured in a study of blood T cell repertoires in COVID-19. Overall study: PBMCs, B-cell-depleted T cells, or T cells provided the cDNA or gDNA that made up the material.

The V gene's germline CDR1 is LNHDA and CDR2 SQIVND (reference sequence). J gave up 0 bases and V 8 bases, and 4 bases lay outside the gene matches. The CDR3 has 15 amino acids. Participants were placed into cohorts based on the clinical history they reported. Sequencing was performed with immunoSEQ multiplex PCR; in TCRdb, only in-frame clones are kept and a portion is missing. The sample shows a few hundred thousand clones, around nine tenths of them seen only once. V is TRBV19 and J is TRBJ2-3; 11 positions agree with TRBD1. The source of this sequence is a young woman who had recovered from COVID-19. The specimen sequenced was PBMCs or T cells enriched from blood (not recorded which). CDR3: CASADRGQSTDTQYF. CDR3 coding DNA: TGTGCCAGTGCGGACAGGGGGCAAAGCACAGATACGCAGTATTTT.